The 19 T cell receptor beta chains given below trace back to one sample, sequenced in a study of T cell responses to AZD1222 COVID-19 vaccine. TCRdb's table, derived via immunoSEQ multiplex PCR, lists solely in-frame clones and lacks some. There are more than 150,000 clones in the sample; approximately 91% occur only once, and 0.99% lies in the top ten. The source material was peripheral blood, sampled on day 0 of AZD1222 vaccination. The receptor source for this set is an adult in good health.

The rearrangement links TRBV18 to TRBJ1-2; 7 bases align to TRBD1. With 4 bases clipped from V and 0 bases from J, the junction kept 11 bases outside the gene matches. The CDR3 is 17 amino acids. CDR1 and CDR2 from the germline V gene are KGHSH and LQKENI. CDR3 region: CASSQKTGVDSNYGYTF. Written as DNA, the CDR3 is TGTGCCAGCTCACAAAAAACAGGGGTTGACTCTAACTATGGCTACACCTTC.

This clone has just one count. The chain recombines TRBV12-5 with TRBJ1-1; D gene uncertain. The CDR3 extends over 13 amino acids. The V end was cut by 1 base, the J end by 1 base, with 4 bases between. From germline, CDR1 is LGHNT and CDR2 FRNRAP. CDR3 nucleotides: TGTGCTAGTGGTTTGGGGGCGAACACTGAAGCTTTCTTT. It encodes CASGLGANTEAFF. Looking up the rest from reference TRBV12-5 and TRBJ1-1 gives the full variable domain: DARVTQTPRHKVTEMGQEVTMRCQPILGHNTVFWYRQTMMQGLELLAYFRNRAPLDDSGMPKDRFSAEMPDATLATLKIQPSEPRDSAVYFCASGLGANTEAFFGQGTRLTVV.

The chain is built from TRBV11-2 and TRBJ2-3, with 9 bases that match TRBD1. The CDR3 consists of 14 residues. Germline V gene data show CDR1 as SGHAT and CDR2 as FQNNGV. V shed 5 bases and J 4 bases; nucleotides not matched to a gene: 4. The CDR3 DNA reads as TGTGCCAGCAGCCACAGGGGGCCTGCAGATACGCAGTATTTT. Protein sequence: CASSHRGPADTQYF.

The V and J genes are TRBV18 and TRBJ2-2, with D possibly matching TRBD1 (6 bases). CDR1 KGHSH and CDR2 LQKENI come from the germline V gene. This CDR3 has 17 residues. V was trimmed by 5 bases and J by 3 bases, leaving 19 bases between them. The CDR3 DNA is TGTGCCAGCTCATTGGGTATACAGGGATTGGACACCGGGGAGCTGTTTTTT. It translates to CASSLGIQGLDTGELFF.

The chain carries TRBV5-1 and TRBJ1-1; D remains unclear. The CDR3 totals 12 residues. The V gene's germline CDR1 is SGHRS and CDR2 YFSETQ. V lost 4 bases, J lost 3 bases, and 7 bases lay in between. CDR3 loop: CASSRADTEAFF. The CDR3 DNA follows: TGCGCCAGCAGCAGGGCGGACACTGAAGCTTTCTTT.

V is TRBV28 and J is TRBJ1-1; D unclear. Germline lookup yields CDR1 MDHEN and CDR2 SYDVKM. V shed 7 bases and J shed 11 bases, with 11 bases lying between them. There are 10 residues in the CDR3. CDR3 DNA sequence: TGTGCCAGCATCGGGATTTGGGCTTTCTTT. Its protein product is CASIGIWAFF.

The J gene is TRBJ2-5, the V gene TRBV9, with TRBD1 as a possible D gene (5 bases). Germline V gene sequence: CDR1 SGDLS, CDR2 YYNGEE. The V end lost 0 bases, the J end lost 5 bases, and 11 bases lay between the germline ends. The CDR3 contains 14 residues. CDR3 nucleotide sequence: TGTGCCAGCAGCGTAGATCAGGGCGGCGAGACCCAGTACTTC. It translates to CASSVDQGGETQYF.

The CDR3 here is CSVEPGRDGTGELFF. For the CDR3, the DNA is TGCAGCGTTGAACCGGGACGGGACGGCACCGGGGAGCTGTTTTTT. This rearrangement joins TRBV29-1 to TRBJ2-2; tentatively, D is TRBD1 or TRBD2 (5 bases each). Germline V gives CDR1 SQVTM, CDR2 ANQGSEA. Trimming took 2 bases from V and 4 from J, leaving 14 bases between them. This CDR3 has 15 residues.

The rearrangement links TRBV6-5 to TRBJ1-2; D might be TRBD1 (5 bases). Germline assignment: CDR1 MNHEY and CDR2 SVGAGI. CDR3 length: 16 amino acids. The V end was cut by 2 bases, the J end by 0 bases, with 13 bases between. CDR3 region: CASSYDWGISNYGYTF. The CDR3 DNA reads as TGTGCCAGCAGTTACGACTGGGGGATCTCTAACTATGGCTACACCTTC.

The chain joins TRBV28 to TRBJ2-7; 7 positions match TRBD1. CDR3 length: 19 residues. The V segment lost 6 bases and the J segment 1 base; nucleotides outside the gene matches: 21. CDR1 is MDHEN and CDR2 is SYDVKM in the germline V gene. The CDR3: CASSFRTMPGTAYSYEQYF. DNA of the CDR3: TGTGCCAGCAGCTTCCGGACGATGCCAGGGACAGCTTATTCCTACGAGCAGTACTTC. The whole variable domain, filled in from reference TRBV28 and TRBJ2-7, reads DVKVTQSSRYLVKRTGEKVFLECVQDMDHENMFWYRQDPGLGLRLIYFSYDVKMKEKGDIPEGYSVSREKKERFSLILESASTNQTSMYLCASSFRTMPGTAYSYEQYFGPGTRLTVT.

V is TRBV10-3 and J is TRBJ1-2, with 9 bases matching TRBD1. V gave up 2 bases and J gave up 5 bases; unmatched junction bases: 3. The CDR3 totals 14 residues. Germline CDR1 and CDR2: ENHRY and SYGVKD. The CDR3 loop is CAISEPTGGYGYTF. The CDR3 region has the DNA TGTGCCATCAGTGAGCCGACAGGGGGTTATGGCTACACCTTC.

This clone showed up just once. This chain uses TRBV18 with TRBJ2-1; D is uncertain. The CDR3 is 13 residues long. Germline V CDR1 and CDR2: KGHSH, LQKENI. V gave up 2 bases and J gave up 6 bases, with 8 bases separating them. This CDR3 is CASSPVGFNEQFF. CDR3 nucleotides: TGTGCCAGCTCACCAGTAGGGTTCAATGAGCAGTTCTTC.

J is TRBJ2-1 and V is TRBV15; 9 nucleotides align to TRBD2. Unmatched junction bases numbered 4, after V lost 0 bases and J lost 7 bases. The CDR3 contains 15 residues. Germline V gene data show CDR1 as LNHNV and CDR2 as YYDKDF (reference sequence). The CDR3 sequence: CATSRDRLAGNEQFF. DNA for the CDR3: TGTGCCACCAGCAGAGATAGGCTAGCGGGAAATGAGCAGTTCTTC. The whole variable domain, remainder taken from reference TRBV15 and TRBJ2-1, is DAMVIQNPRYQVTQFGKPVTLSCSQTLNHNVMYWYQQKSSQAPKLLFHYYDKDFNNEADTPDNFQSRRPNTSFCFLDIRSPGLGDTAMYLCATSRDRLAGNEQFFGPGTRLTVL.

The count of this clone is one. The chain uses TRBV19 and TRBJ2-7; the D gene is possibly TRBD1 (6 bases). Germline lookup yields CDR1 LNHDA and CDR2 SQIVND (reference sequence). The CDR3 contains 14 residues. V was cut by 3 bases and J by 3 bases, with 12 bases left in between. The CDR3 DNA reads TGTGCCAGTAGTATTACTCAGGGGAACTACGAGCAGTACTTC. Encoded protein: CASSITQGNYEQYF.

The gene calls are TRBV27 and TRBJ2-1, with D uncertain. The germline V and J ends were trimmed by 7 bases and 1 base, with 5 bases remaining between them. CDR1 and CDR2 from the germline V gene are MNHEY and SMNVEV (reference sequence). CDR3 size: 12 residues. CDR3 sequence (DNA): TGTGCCAGCATCGGGTCCTACAATGAGCAGTTCTTC. It translates to CASIGSYNEQFF.

The J gene is TRBJ1-1, the V gene TRBV7-9; no firm D call. The CDR3 extends over 11 amino acids. Germline CDR1 SEHNR, CDR2 FQNEAQ (reference sequence). V lost 2 bases and J lost 8, with 6 bases in between. The CDR3 nucleotides are TGTGCCAGCAGCTTATTACAGGAAGCTTTCTTT. Translating gives CASSLLQEAFF.

V gene TRBV28 combines with J gene TRBJ1-3; the D gene is possibly TRBD1 (6 bases). Trimming left V 5 bases short and J 0 bases short, with 17 bases between. The CDR3 totals 17 residues. Germline CDR1 reads MDHEN; CDR2 reads SYDVKM. As DNA, the CDR3 is TGTGCCAGCAGTCCGCGGCCGGGGGCATACTCTGGAAACACCATATATTTT. It codes for CASSPRPGAYSGNTIYF.

This chain links TRBV11-1 with TRBJ2-1; 7 bases fit TRBD2. Unmatched junction bases numbered 7, after V lost 4 bases and J lost 4 bases. Per the germline V gene, CDR1 is SGHAT and CDR2 is FQDESV (reference sequence). This CDR3 spans 15 amino acids. The CDR3 coding sequence is TGTGCCAGCAGCTCCCTAGCGGAGCTATACAATGAGCAGTTCTTC. Amino acids: CASSSLAELYNEQFF.

The rearrangement links TRBV14 to TRBJ2-1; 9 bases fit TRBD2. Germline-derived CDR1 and CDR2 are SGHDN and FVKESK. The CDR3 is made up of 16 amino acids. After removal of 4 bases from V and 8 bases from J, the junction contained 12 bases not matched to a gene. The CDR3 bases are TGTGCCAGCAGCCTACTAGCGGGCCGAGGTTCCCATGAGCAGTTCTTC. Translation gives CASSLLAGRGSHEQFF. The full variable domain, rest sourced from reference TRBV14 and TRBJ2-1, is EAGVTQFPSHSVIEKGQTVTLRCDPISGHDNLYWYRRVMGKEIKFLLHFVKESKQDESGMPNNRFLAERTGGTYSTLKVQPAELEDSGVYFCASSLLAGRGSHEQFFGPGTRLTVL.